This entry lists 29 T cell receptor beta chains sequenced from one sample in a study of CD8 T cells in Susac syndrome. An input of roughly 0.5 to 1 ug of RNA was subjected to reverse transcription using random hexamers. TCRdb fed the immunoSEQ multiplex PCR reads into MiXCR, producing one record per CDR3 protein. The sample includes 40,000 to 55,000 distinct CDR3 sequences, roughly 92% of them seen just once. The sequencing input was CD8+ T cells from PBMCs. The receptors here all came from a human donor in good health.

CDR3 loop: CASSFGQAYEQYF. The CDR3 nucleotides are TGTGCCAGCAGCTTCGGCCAGGCCTACGAGCAGTACTTC. The J gene is TRBJ2-7, the V gene TRBV7-6; the D is unclear. V was cut by 3 bases and J by 2 bases, with 8 bases left in between. The CDR3 runs 13 residues. Per germline, CDR1 SGHVS and CDR2 FNYEAQ.

The V and J genes are TRBV4-3 and TRBJ2-2; D gene unclear. The ends were cut back, 1 base at V and 4 bases at J, with 13 bases in the middle. Per the germline V gene, CDR1 is LGHNA and CDR2 is YSLEER. CDR3 length: 16 residues. The CDR3: CASSQGIAGLTGELFF. The DNA for the CDR3 is TGCGCCAGCAGCCAAGGAATAGCCGGGCTCACCGGGGAGCTGTTTTTT.

This chain links TRBV6-2 or TRBV6-3 with TRBJ2-1; tentatively, D is TRBD2 (6 bases). The germline V gene encodes CDR1 MNHEY and CDR2 SVGEGT. The CDR3 runs 19 residues. Trimming cost V 2 bases and J 0 bases, with 20 bases left between them. CDR3 loop: CASSYNPSLAPSSYNEQFF. The CDR3 region has the DNA TGTGCCAGCAGTTACAATCCGAGTCTAGCGCCAAGCTCCTACAATGAGCAGTTCTTC.

V gene TRBV5-6 combines with J gene TRBJ1-4; TRBD1 might be the D (6 bases). V was shortened by 0 bases and J by 0 bases, with 12 bases between the two germline ends. The CDR3 length is 17 residues. Per the germline V gene, CDR1 is SGHDT and CDR2 is YYEEEE. The CDR3, as DNA: TGTGCCAGCAGCTTGGGGGGGGCTGACGCAACTAATGAAAAACTGTTTTTT. Encoded protein: CASSLGGADATNEKLFF. The complete variable domain, with remaining parts taken from reference TRBV5-6 and TRBJ1-4, reads DAGVTQSPTHLIKTRGQQVTLRCSPKSGHDTVSWYQQALGQGPQFIFQYYEEEERQRGNFPDRFSGHQFPNYSSELNVNALLLGDSALYLCASSLGGADATNEKLFFGSGTQLSVL.

The chain links TRBV19 to TRBJ2-2; D gene unclear. Germline CDR1 and CDR2: LNHDA and SQIVND (reference sequence). The CDR3 totals 11 residues. Trimming removed 3 bases at V and 5 bases at J, with 1 base between. The CDR3 nucleotides read TGTGCCAGTAGTATGACCGGGGAGCTGTTTTTT. Its protein is CASSMTGELFF. Supplemented by reference TRBV19 and TRBJ2-2, the full variable domain reads DGGITQSPKYLFRKEGQNVTLSCEQNLNHDAMYWYRQDPGQGLRLIYYSQIVNDFQKGDIAEGYSVSREKKESFPLTVTSAQKNPTAFYLCASSMTGELFFGEGSRLTVL.

This rearrangement joins TRBV7-9 to TRBJ1-2; 9 bases are a match to TRBD1. Trimming took 7 bases from V and 0 from J; bases not matched to a gene: 9. The CDR3 contains 16 residues. Germline lookup yields CDR1 SEHNR and CDR2 FQNEAQ (reference sequence). The CDR3 protein is CASNSGTGLANYGYTF. CDR3 bases: TGTGCCAGCAATTCCGGGACAGGGTTAGCTAACTATGGCTACACCTTC.

The V and J genes are TRBV3-1 and TRBJ2-2; 8 nucleotides match TRBD2. Trimming removed 0 bases from V and 1 base from J; junction bases left unmatched: 16. Germline-derived CDR1 and CDR2 are LGHDT and YNNKEL (reference sequence). The CDR3 consists of 21 residues. CDR3 bases: TGTGCCAGCAGCCAAGATATTATAAGGGATACCGGGAGGGGGAACACCGGGGAGCTGTTTTTT. Its translation is CASSQDIIRDTGRGNTGELFF.

A single count supports this clonotype. The chain recombines TRBV6-6 with TRBJ2-1; the match to TRBD2 covers 12 bases. Germline-derived CDR1 and CDR2 are MNHNY and SVGAGI (reference sequence). CDR3 length: 16 residues. Trimming removed 2 bases from V and 10 bases from J; junction bases left unmatched: 9. CDR3: CASSYPPSGRAWEQFF. The CDR3 nucleotides read TGTGCCAGCAGTTACCCCCCTAGCGGGAGGGCCTGGGAGCAGTTCTTC.

For the CDR3, the DNA is TGTGCCAGCAGTGAATTGGGCGGCACCTACAATGAGCAGTTCTTC. It yields the protein CASSELGGTYNEQFF. The chain has TRBV6-1 and TRBJ2-1, with D unresolved. Germline V gene data show CDR1 as MNHNS and CDR2 as SASEGT. Trimming removed 2 bases at V and 2 bases at J, with 10 bases between. The CDR3 covers 15 residues.

The genes are TRBV12-3 or TRBV12-4 and TRBJ2-5; D remains unclear. This CDR3 has 13 residues. V was pared by 6 bases and J by 1 base, with 9 bases between. The CDR3 region is CASSPPVQETQYF. In DNA, the CDR3 is TGTGCCAGCAGCCCTCCCGTCCAAGAGACCCAGTACTTC.

The chain employs TRBV6-5 and TRBJ2-3, with 7 bases identical to TRBD1. Germline CDR1 is MNHEY and CDR2 is SVGAGI. Losses at the gene ends were 5 bases for V and 6 bases for J; bases not matched to a gene: 11. This CDR3 has 15 amino acids. As DNA, the CDR3 is TGTGCCAGCAGTCCCGGGACAGTCTGGGCGGATACGCAGTATTTT. Residues: CASSPGTVWADTQYF.

The rearrangement uses TRBV7-9 and TRBJ2-5; no reliable D call. The germline gives CDR1 SEHNR, CDR2 FQNEAQ (reference sequence). The CDR3 is 14 residues long. Trimming left V 5 bases short and J 1 base short, with 11 bases between. CDR3 protein: CASSTRILQETQYF. CDR3 sequence (DNA): TGTGCCAGCAGCACTCGGATACTCCAAGAGACCCAGTACTTC. Full variable domain (rest looked up from reference TRBV7-9 and TRBJ2-5): DTGVSQNPRHKITKRGQNVTFRCDPISEHNRLYWYRQTLGQGPEFLTYFQNEAQLEKSRLLSDRFSAERPKGSFSTLEIQRTEQGDSAMYLCASSTRILQETQYFGPGTRLLVL.

The chain joins TRBV11-2 to TRBJ2-1; TRBD2 agrees at 7 bases. V was pared by 0 bases and J by 15 bases, with 11 bases of the junction left unmatched. Germline V gene data show CDR1 as SGHAT and CDR2 as FQNNGV. The CDR3 is 14 amino acids. CDR3 in amino acids: CASSLDLSGPSGFF. The CDR3 DNA sequence: TGTGCCAGCAGCTTAGACCTTAGCGGGCCTTCTGGGTTCTTC.

V is TRBV12-3 or TRBV12-4 and J is TRBJ1-2, with 8 bases identical to TRBD1. Unmatched junction bases numbered 8, after V lost 5 bases and J lost 0 bases. There are 16 residues in the CDR3. CDR3 amino acids: CASSRTGQGPNYGYTF. The DNA for the CDR3 is TGTGCCAGCAGTCGAACAGGACAGGGACCTAACTATGGCTACACCTTC.

This clonotype was recorded only once. The chain recombines TRBV20-1 with TRBJ2-5; D assignment may be TRBD1 or TRBD2 (5 bases each). The CDR3 is made up of 14 amino acids. The V end lost 0 bases, the J end lost 1 base, and 9 bases lay between the germline ends. Germline V gives CDR1 DFQATT, CDR2 SNEGSKA (reference sequence). In DNA form, the CDR3 reads TGCAGTGCTAGAGAGGGGGATGGCCAAGAGACCCAGTACTTC. Amino acid sequence: CSAREGDGQETQYF.

This clonotype occurred once. The CDR3 reads CASSQLPDRYNEQFF. CDR3 DNA sequence: TGCGCCAGCAGCCAACTACCGGACAGATACAATGAGCAGTTCTTC. This chain connects TRBV4-1 to TRBJ2-1; a weak D match, TRBD1 (6 bases). V lost 2 bases, J lost 4 bases, and 12 bases lay in between. CDR3 length: 15 residues. Germline lookup yields CDR1 MGHRA and CDR2 YSYEKL.

This rearrangement joins TRBV7-9 to TRBJ1-2; 7 nucleotides match TRBD1. CDR1 SEHNR and CDR2 FQNEAQ come from the germline V gene (reference sequence). With 6 bases clipped from V and 2 bases from J, the junction kept 9 bases outside the gene matches. The CDR3 covers 15 residues. This CDR3 reads CASSYQGVRNYGYTF. DNA for the CDR3: TGTGCCAGCAGTTATCAGGGGGTGCGGAACTATGGCTACACCTTC.

The CDR3 DNA reads as TGTGCCAGCAGTTTACGGGAGGCGTCCTACGAGCAGTACTTC. This encodes CASSLREASYEQYF. The rearrangement links TRBV27 to TRBJ2-7; 7 positions agree with TRBD2. Germline loops: CDR1 MNHEY, CDR2 SMNVEV (reference sequence). Unmatched junction bases numbered 2, after V lost 2 bases and J lost 1 base. This CDR3 comprises 14 residues.

The chain recombines TRBV20-1 with TRBJ2-5; weak D call: TRBD2 (6 bases). Trimming left V 6 bases short and J 7 bases short, with 21 bases between. Germline V lookup: CDR1 DFQATT, CDR2 SNEGSKA (reference sequence). This CDR3 is 14 amino acids long. The CDR3 DNA follows: TGCAGTGCCCCTCGTTCGCGGAGGGGCGGGACCCAGTACTTC. It translates to CSAPRSRRGGTQYF.

V is TRBV7-9 and J is TRBJ2-1; tentative D call: TRBD2 (6 bases). Trimming shortened V by 3 bases and J by 5 bases, and 11 bases separated the two germline ends. CDR1 SEHNR and CDR2 FQNEAQ come from the germline V gene (reference sequence). The length of the CDR3 is 14 residues. CDR3 in amino acids: CASSLTRGNNEQFF. The CDR3 DNA follows: TGTGCCAGCAGCTTGACTAGAGGCAACAATGAGCAGTTCTTC.

The V and J genes are TRBV7-6 and TRBJ2-3; D is perhaps TRBD1 or TRBD2 (6 bases each). Trimming removed 3 bases from V and 3 bases from J, with 10 bases in between. The CDR3 spans 14 residues. The germline CDR1 and CDR2 sequences are SGHVS and FNYEAQ. This CDR3 reads CASSFEGGTDTQYF. CDR3 in DNA: TGTGCCAGCAGCTTTGAAGGGGGGACAGATACGCAGTATTTT. Using reference TRBV7-6 and TRBJ2-3 for the parts outside the CDR3, the full variable domain is GAGVSQSPRYKVTKRGQDVALRCDPISGHVSLYWYRQALGQGPEFLTYFNYEAQQDKSGLPNDRFSAERPEGSISTLTIQRTEQRDSAMYRCASSFEGGTDTQYFGPGTRLTVL.

This clonotype showed up just once. The V call is TRBV5-4, the J call TRBJ2-1; 11 bases align to TRBD1. CDR3 length: 17 residues. V shed 0 bases, J shed 8 bases, and the junction held 10 bases outside the gene matches. Germline CDR1 and CDR2: SGHNT and YYREEE (reference sequence). The CDR3 sequence is CASSLVGGTGGLYEQFF. The DNA of the CDR3 is TGTGCCAGCAGCTTGGTTGGCGGGACAGGGGGTTTGTATGAGCAGTTCTTC.

The chain is built from TRBV6-4 and TRBJ2-3; D is possibly TRBD2 (6 bases). CDR1 MRHNA and CDR2 SNTAGT come from the germline V gene. V was trimmed by 6 bases and J by 4 bases, leaving 8 bases between them. The CDR3 is 12 residues long. The CDR3 protein is CASSPGADTQYF. In DNA form, the CDR3 reads TGTGCCAGCAGCCCGGGAGCAGATACGCAGTATTTT.

The genes are TRBV7-9 and TRBJ2-1; 12 positions agree with TRBD2. CDR1 and CDR2 (germline): SEHNR, FQNEAQ (reference sequence). The trim removed 1 base at V and 0 bases at J, leaving 7 bases unmatched. The CDR3 extends over 19 amino acids. As DNA, the CDR3 is TGTGCCAGCAGCTTAGTATCTAGCGGGAGGGCCGCCTCCTACAATGAGCAGTTCTTC. This translates into CASSLVSSGRAASYNEQFF.

The rearrangement uses TRBV20-1 and TRBJ1-1; maybe TRBD1 (5 bases). The CDR3 covers 14 residues. The germline gives CDR1 DFQATT, CDR2 SNEGSKA (reference sequence). V was pared by 0 bases and J by 7 bases, with 15 bases between. The CDR3 coding sequence is TGCAGTGCTAGAGATTGGACCAGGGATGGTGAAGCTTTCTTT. It codes for CSARDWTRDGEAFF.

J is TRBJ2-3 and V is TRBV11-2, with 10 bases aligning to TRBD1. With V trimmed by 5 bases and J by 5 bases, 10 bases remained unmatched. The germline V gene has CDR1 SGHAT and CDR2 FQNNGV. The CDR3 contains 16 residues. The DNA of the CDR3 is TGTGCCAGCAGCCCAACAGACAGGGGGCTTCGAGATACGCAGTATTTT. Amino acids: CASSPTDRGLRDTQYF.

V usage is TRBV6-5 and J usage is TRBJ2-7; D uncertain. Trimming cost V 5 bases and J 2 bases, with 13 bases left between them. CDR1 MNHEY and CDR2 SVGAGI come from the germline V gene. The CDR3 extends over 14 amino acids. The CDR3 bases are TGTGCCAGCAGTCCTTCGACATCTACCTACGAGCAGTACTTC. Amino acid sequence: CASSPSTSTYEQYF.

The gene calls are TRBV30 and TRBJ1-2; a weak D match, TRBD1 (5 bases). CDR3 length: 12 residues. V lost 3 bases and J 8 bases, leaving 13 bases between the germline ends. CDR1 and CDR2 (germline): GTSNPN, SVGIG (reference sequence). CDR3 protein: CAWRGTVEGYTF. DNA of the CDR3: TGTGCCTGGAGGGGGACGGTCGAAGGCTACACCTTC. Complete variable domain (other parts from reference TRBV30 and TRBJ1-2): SQTIHQWPATLVQPVGSPLSLECTVEGTSNPNLYWYRQAAGRGLQLLFYSVGIGQISSEVPQNLSASRPQDRQFILSSKKLLLSDSGFYLCAWRGTVEGYTFGSGTRLTVV.

CDR3 sequence: CASSGSGAGRSGANVLTF. DNA for the CDR3: TGTGCCAGCAGCGGTTCCGGGGCGGGGCGCTCTGGGGCCAACGTCCTGACTTTC. The chain recombines TRBV7-9 with TRBJ2-6; D perhaps matches TRBD2 (6 bases). The V end lost 5 bases, the J end lost 0 bases, and 17 bases lay between the germline ends. The CDR3 has 18 amino acids. The germline CDR1 and CDR2 sequences are SEHNR and FQNEAQ (reference sequence).